This TCR beta chain was found in a study of spatial heterogeneity in lung cancer (dated by TCRdb to between 2017 and 2020). As for the study more broadly: More beta-chain than alpha-chain transcripts were consistently detected, likely reflecting higher beta-chain transcript abundance. Nonsynonymous mutation counts, determined by whole-exome sequencing of tumor tissue, were related to TCR repertoire features. In the raw uncorrected reads, each unique combination of TCR and UMI appeared more than ten times on average. Both alpha and beta chains were TCR-sequenced in samples taken at surgery, namely 220 tumor regions, 64 matched nontumor lung samples and about 52 PBMC samples. TCR alpha and beta repertoires were quantitatively compared across multiple tumor regions, matched nontumor lung and blood in non-small cell lung cancer. What the research found in general, with its limitations: Ubiquitous expanded tumor TCRs were found in blood more often at tumor resection than at routine follow-up. Additional single-cell paired TCR alpha and beta sequencing was considered necessary to confirm, at a functional level, the hypothesis that regional TCRs recognize regional mutations.

The germline V end is reduced by 1 base and the J end by 4 bases; junction bases left unmatched: 9. The germline V gene (reference sequence) yields GTSNPN for CDR1 and SVGIG for CDR2. Taken from cysteine to phenylalanine, the CDR3 has 16 residues. Left in the record is the CDR3 DNA by itself, 48 bases read in frame from the first base. Libraries were made using 5' RACE. TCRdb records NextSeq 500 as the sequencer. To allow correction of PCR and sequencing errors, the TCR library protocol tagged every TCR cDNA molecule with a unique molecular identifier. From the authors' description of their analysis: TCR identification, UMI-based error correction and CDR3 extraction were performed with Decombinator tools. TCRs above a frequency of 2 per 1,000, corresponding to the top 1% of the tumor frequency distribution, were defined as expanded. Renyi diversity was calculated using the R vegan package after each repertoire was subsampled 100 times to 5,000 TCRs. CDR3 similarity networks were constructed using string-kernel similarity of amino acid triplets, with links drawn between CDR3s whose pairwise similarity was above 0.82. The public sequencing data were trimmed at Q25 with fastp and processed into clonotypes with MiXCR by TCRdb, which kept only in-frame beta chains. Rows with a matching CDR3 protein are joined into one entry that keeps the most common DNA and genes. These V and J calls are TCRdb output, not the study's own analysis. The sample includes about 36,000 distinct CDR3 sequences, with less than 5.5% observed a single time. Under 30% of the sample is taken by the ten largest.

The time point label corresponds to: sample taken at primary tumor resection. Whole RNA extracted from tumor and nontumor lung tissue, or from cryopreserved PBMC samples, was used for TCR sequencing without cell sorting. Donors were 72 patients with early-stage, untreated non-small cell lung cancer from the lung TRACERx cohort. A patient was chosen for TCR sequencing only when enough RNA was available from at least two tumor regions. This clonotype was counted only a few times. Its antigen is unknown. The input lacks base qualities; no much larger clone sits a single base away. This TCR was sampled from a female donor with early-stage non-small cell lung cancer. The chain was built from TRBV30 and TRBJ2-2, and TRBD2 aligns with 7 junction nucleotides. Sequenced material: PBMCs, taken at surgery. The CDR3 reads as follows: CAWSALTSGGTGELFF. The bases are TGTGCCTGGAGTGCCCTGACGTCGGGAGGCACCGGGGAGCTGTTTTTT.